This TCR beta chain stems from a study of blood T cell repertoires in COVID-19. The V and J ends lost 0 bases and 2 bases respectively, with 5 bases between them. The CDR3 runs 13 residues. Germline CDR1 and CDR2: SGHKS and YYEKEE (reference sequence). Data came from immunoSEQ multiplex PCR; TCRdb stores just in-frame clones and leaves some out. Altogether more than 80,000 clones are present, 70% to 75% being singletons, with the ten largest covering more than 0.8%. In this sample, this clone turned up once. The receptor was isolated from a human donor with acute or convalescent COVID-19. The donor label of this sample is uncertain. The rearrangement links TRBV5-5 to TRBJ1-2; D uncertain. The sequenced material came from peripheral blood. CDR3 nucleotides: TGTGCCAGCAGCTTGGCGGGGAACTATGGCTACACCTTC. Amino acids: CASSLAGNYGYTF.